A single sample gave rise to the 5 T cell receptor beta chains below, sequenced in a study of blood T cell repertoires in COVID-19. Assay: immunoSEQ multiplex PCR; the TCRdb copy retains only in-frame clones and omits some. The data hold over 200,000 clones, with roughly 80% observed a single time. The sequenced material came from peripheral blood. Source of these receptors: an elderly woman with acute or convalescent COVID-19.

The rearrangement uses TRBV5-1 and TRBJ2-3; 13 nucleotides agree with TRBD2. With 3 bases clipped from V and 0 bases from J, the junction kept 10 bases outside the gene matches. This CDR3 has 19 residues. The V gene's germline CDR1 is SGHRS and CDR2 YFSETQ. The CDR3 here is CASSSGHRLAGGSTDTQYF. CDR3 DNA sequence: TGCGCCAGCAGCTCGGGACACCGACTAGCGGGGGGCAGCACAGATACGCAGTATTTT.

CDR3 DNA sequence: TGTGCCGGGACTAGCGGCTACAATGAGCAGTTCTTC. This sequence encodes CAGTSGYNEQFF. The chain links TRBV5-4 to TRBJ2-1; the match to TRBD2 covers 11 bases. Trimming at V came to 10 bases and at J to 3 bases, leaving 0 bases not matched to a gene. CDR3 length: 12 amino acids. From germline, CDR1 is SGHNT and CDR2 YYREEE (reference sequence).

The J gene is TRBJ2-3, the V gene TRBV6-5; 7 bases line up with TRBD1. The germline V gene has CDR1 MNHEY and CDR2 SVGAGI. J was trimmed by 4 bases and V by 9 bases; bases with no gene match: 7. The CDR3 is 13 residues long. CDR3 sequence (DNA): TGTGCCAGTTGTAGAGGGGGCTCAGATACGCAGTATTTT. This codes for CASCRGGSDTQYF.

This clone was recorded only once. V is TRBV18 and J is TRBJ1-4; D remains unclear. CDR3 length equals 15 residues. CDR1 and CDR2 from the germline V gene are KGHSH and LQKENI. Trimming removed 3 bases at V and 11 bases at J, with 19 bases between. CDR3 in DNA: TGTGCCAGCTCACCTCAGCCAGATCAAACGCGGAAACTGTTTTTT. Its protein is CASSPQPDQTRKLFF. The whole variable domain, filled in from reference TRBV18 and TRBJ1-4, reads NAGVMQNPRHLVRRRGQEARLRCSPMKGHSHVYWYRQLPEEGLKFMVYLQKENIIDESGMPKERFSAEFPKEGPSILRIQQVVRGDSAAYFCASSPQPDQTRKLFFGSGTQLSVL.

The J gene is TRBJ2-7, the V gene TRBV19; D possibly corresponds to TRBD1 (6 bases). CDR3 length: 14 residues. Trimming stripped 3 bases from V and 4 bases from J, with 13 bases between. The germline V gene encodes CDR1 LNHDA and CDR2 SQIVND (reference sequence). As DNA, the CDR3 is TGTGCCAGTAGTATCCGACAGGCAGAATACGAGCAGTACTTC. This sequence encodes CASSIRQAEYEQYF.